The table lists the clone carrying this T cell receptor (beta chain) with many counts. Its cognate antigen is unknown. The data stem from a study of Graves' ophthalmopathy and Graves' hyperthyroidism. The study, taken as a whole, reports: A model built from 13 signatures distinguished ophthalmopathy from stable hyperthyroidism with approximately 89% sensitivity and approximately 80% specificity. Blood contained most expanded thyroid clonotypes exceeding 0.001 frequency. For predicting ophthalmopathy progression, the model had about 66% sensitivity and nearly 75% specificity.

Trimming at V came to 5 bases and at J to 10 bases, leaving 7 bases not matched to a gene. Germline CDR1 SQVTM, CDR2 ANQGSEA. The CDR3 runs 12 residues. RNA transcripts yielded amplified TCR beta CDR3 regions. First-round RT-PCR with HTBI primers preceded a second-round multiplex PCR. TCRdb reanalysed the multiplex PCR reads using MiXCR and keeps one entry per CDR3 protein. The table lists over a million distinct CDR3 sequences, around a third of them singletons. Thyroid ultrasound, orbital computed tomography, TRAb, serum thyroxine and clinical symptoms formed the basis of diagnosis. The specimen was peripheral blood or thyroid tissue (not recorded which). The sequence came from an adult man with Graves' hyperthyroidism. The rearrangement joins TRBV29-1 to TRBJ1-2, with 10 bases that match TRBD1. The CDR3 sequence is CSVPDRGRVYTF. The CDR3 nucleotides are TGCAGCGTTCCCGACAGGGGGCGAGTCTACACCTTC.